Below, one TCR beta chain is given with its context. The authors ran a second PCR of 7 to 11 cycles using a sample-barcoded 5' primer and a J-beta primer mix. One entry per CDR3 protein, called by TCRdb with MiXCR from the 5' RACE reads. The profile shows about 1.8 million distinct CDR3 sequences, less than 50% of them singletons. The germline gives CDR1 MNHEY, CDR2 SVGAGI. The CDR3 runs to 16 residues. Trimming took 2 bases from V and 6 from J; bases not matched to a gene: 6. The sample belongs to a study of blood T cells in healthy people across ages. On the study more broadly: Per every two T cells, about one barcoded beta molecule was captured by template switching.

The clonotype comes from a woman aged 40 to 50 in good health. Sequencing input: blood. The gene calls are TRBV6-5 and TRBJ2-1, with 11 bases identical to TRBD2. The CDR3 protein is CASSYAVAGGPNEQFF. Written as DNA, the CDR3 is TGTGCCAGCAGTTACGCGGTAGCGGGGGGGCCCAATGAGCAGTTCTTC.